Sequencing of this T cell receptor (beta chain) was carried out in a study of molecular identifiers for immune sequencing clone quantification. For bulk TCR libraries, previously described methods and listed TCR primers were used. In TCRdb, the PCR reads were re-called with MiXCR into one record per CDR3 protein. The table includes 400,000 to 600,000 distinct CDR3 sequences, around 23% detected once. CDR1 is LGHNT and CDR2 is FRNRAP in the germline V gene. This CDR3 has 15 amino acids. About this clonotype: Its antigen is currently unknown. One base away lies a much larger clone, so this may be a sequencing read error.

Naive CD8 libraries were made from about 21,000 to 970,000 sorted cells, and they used 10%, 30% or 50% RNA. Study results and caveats: Clones of above 20 RNA copies carried over 98% of effector molecules; in naive cells they carried under 1%.

The origin of this receptor is a human donor in good health. Some libraries in this study had Jurkat cell RNA spiked in. Sequenced input: naive CD8+ T cells from blood, with Jurkat cell RNA spiked in. Subset denoted: FACS-sorted CD8+CD4-CCR7+CD45RA+ naive T cells. This chain uses TRBV12-5 with TRBJ1-1; no clear D. CDR3 in amino acids: CASGLDLVLNTEDFF. In DNA, the CDR3 is TGTGCTAGTGGTTTGGATTTAGTTTTAAACACTGAAGATTTCTTT.